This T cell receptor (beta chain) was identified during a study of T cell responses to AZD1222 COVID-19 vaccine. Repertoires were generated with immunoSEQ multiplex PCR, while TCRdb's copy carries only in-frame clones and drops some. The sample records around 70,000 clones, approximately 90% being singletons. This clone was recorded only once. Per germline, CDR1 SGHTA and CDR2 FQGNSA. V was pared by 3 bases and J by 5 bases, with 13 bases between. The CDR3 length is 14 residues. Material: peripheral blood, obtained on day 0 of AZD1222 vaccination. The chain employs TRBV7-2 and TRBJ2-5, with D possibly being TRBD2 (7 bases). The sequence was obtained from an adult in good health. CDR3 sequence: CASSLGGGGETQYF. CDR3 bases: TGTGCCAGCAGCTTGGGGGGGGGCGGCGAGACCCAGTACTTC.